This record looks at one TCR beta chain sequence and its context. This entry belongs to a study of blood T cell repertoires in COVID-19. Germline CDR1 and CDR2: SGHTA and FQGNSA. CDR3 length equals 16 residues. V was trimmed by 7 bases and J by 5 bases, leaving 23 bases between them. Method: immunoSEQ multiplex PCR; TCRdb's copy keeps in-frame clones and lacks some. The sample contains about 160,000 clones, about 81% of which appear only once. The sample comprised peripheral blood. This sequence originates from a human donor in a cohort sampled during active COVID-19. This chain uses TRBV7-2 with TRBJ2-5, with D possibly being TRBD2 (7 bases). CDR3 bases: TGTGCCAGCACCTCCCCCCAAGGGGGGGAGTGGGAGACCCAGTACTTC. Protein product: CASTSPQGGEWETQYF.